The sequence of this T cell receptor (beta chain) was determined in a study of a mutant IDH1 vaccine in newly diagnosed glioma. As for the study in general: Earlier treatment was radiotherapy, temozolomide, or both, with most getting both. Notes on the study in general: No link was apparently found between pseudoprogression and changes in top peripheral T cell clonotypes.

TCRdb's copy holds only in-frame clones and misses some; the assay was immunoSEQ multiplex PCR. The table lists tens of thousands of clones, 70% to 90% of them singletons. The CDR3 has 14 amino acids. V lost 0 bases and J lost 7, with 12 bases in between. Germline V gene sequence: CDR1 KGHSH, CDR2 LQKENI. Time point here: baseline, week 1 (first vaccination visit). This sample's treatment: pre-vaccination baseline after standard-of-care therapy. Points on this clone: Its matching antigen is unknown.

The chain uses TRBV18 and TRBJ1-1, with D perhaps TRBD1 (5 bases). Source: PBMCs, taken from a glioma patient treated with radiotherapy, temozolomide or both. The source is a man between 18 and 29 years old with glioma. The DNA of the CDR3 is TGTGCCAGCTCACCACCGGGCAGGGATGGTGAAGCTTTCTTT. It encodes CASSPPGRDGEAFF.